The source of this TCR beta chain is a study of shared clonotypes between healthy human individuals. CDR1 is GTSNPN, CDR2 SVGIG, per germline (reference sequence). The length of the CDR3 is 14 residues. V lost 1 base to trimming and J lost 4 bases, with 11 bases between them. The study, taken as a whole, reports: Researchers found naive subsets generally carried larger estimated richness than memory subsets. Sharing across several donors was seen in 4% to 6.5% of naive CD4 clonotypes.

Assay: immunoSEQ multiplex PCR; the TCRdb copy retains only in-frame clones and omits some. The sample lists hundreds of thousands of clones; roughly 73% were seen once. This clone was recorded a few times. Its antigen is undetermined. The V call is TRBV30, the J call TRBJ1-5; tentatively, D is TRBD1 (5 bases). Sequencing was performed on memory CD4+ T cells sorted from blood. Subset given: CD45RA-negative fraction. The source is a woman aged 30 to 39 in good health. DNA for the CDR3: TGTGCCTGGAGTGGCAGGGAAAGGAATCAGCCCCAGCATTTT. Amino acids: CAWSGRERNQPQHF.